Detailed here is one TCR beta chain. CDR1 is SGHRS and CDR2 is YFSETQ in the germline V gene. This CDR3 contains 14 residues. With V trimmed by 4 bases and J by 4 bases, 5 bases remained unmatched. This entry is derived from a study of OX40 agonist ivuxolimab in advanced cancers. Assay used: immunoSEQ multiplex PCR; TCRdb lists only in-frame clones, some missing. The table records fewer than 80,000 clones, roughly 87% of them present only once. J is TRBJ2-1 and V is TRBV5-1, with 7 bases identical to TRBD1. The input for sequencing was CD4+ or CD8+ T cells sorted from blood, taken in a trial of the OX40 agonist ivuxolimab. The sequence was obtained from an adult with an advanced solid tumor such as melanoma, head and neck, liver or kidney cancer. CDR3 loop: CASSPETGYNEQFF. The CDR3 nucleotides read TGCGCCAGCAGCCCGGAGACAGGGTACAATGAGCAGTTCTTC.